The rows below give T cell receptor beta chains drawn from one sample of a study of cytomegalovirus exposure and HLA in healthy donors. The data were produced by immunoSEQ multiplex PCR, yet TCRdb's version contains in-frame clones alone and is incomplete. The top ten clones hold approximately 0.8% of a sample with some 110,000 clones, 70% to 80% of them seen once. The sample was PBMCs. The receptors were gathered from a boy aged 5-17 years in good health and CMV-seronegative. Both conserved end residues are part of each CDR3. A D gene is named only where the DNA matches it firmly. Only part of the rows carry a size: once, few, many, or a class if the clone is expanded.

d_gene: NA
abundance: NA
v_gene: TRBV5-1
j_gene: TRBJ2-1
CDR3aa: CASREDSYNEQFF
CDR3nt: TGCGCCAGCAGAGAGGACTCCTACAATGAGCAGTTCTTC

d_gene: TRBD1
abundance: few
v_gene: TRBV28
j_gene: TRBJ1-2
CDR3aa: CASSFGQAAGYTF
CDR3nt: TGTGCCAGCAGTTTTGGACAGGCGGCTGGCTACACCTTC

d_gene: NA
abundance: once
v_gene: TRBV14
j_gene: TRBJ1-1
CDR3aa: CASSLILQGAAFF
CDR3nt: TGTGCCAGCAGCCTCATACTACAGGGTGCAGCTTTCTTT

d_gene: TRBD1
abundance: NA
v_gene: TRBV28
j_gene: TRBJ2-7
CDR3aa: CASSSGWLQGSYEQYF
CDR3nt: TGTGCCAGCAGTTCGGGGTGGTTACAGGGGTCCTACGAGCAGTACTTC

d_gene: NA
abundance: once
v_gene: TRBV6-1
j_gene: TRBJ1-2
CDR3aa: CASSGQAVDGYTF
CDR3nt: TGTGCCAGCAGTGGACAGGCGGTTGATGGCTACACCTTC

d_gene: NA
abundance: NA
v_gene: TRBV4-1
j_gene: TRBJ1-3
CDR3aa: CASSQDRGAYSGNTIYF
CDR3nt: TGCGCCAGCAGCCAAGATCGGGGGGCATACTCTGGAAACACCATATATTTT

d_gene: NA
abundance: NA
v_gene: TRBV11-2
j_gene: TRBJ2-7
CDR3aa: CASSSYQGYEQYF
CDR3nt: TGTGCCAGCAGCTCTTACCAGGGTTACGAGCAGTACTTC

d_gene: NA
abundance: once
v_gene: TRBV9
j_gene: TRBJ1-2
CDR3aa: CASSVETGLTNYGYTF
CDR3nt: TGTGCCAGCAGCGTAGAAACAGGGCTGACTAACTATGGCTACACCTTC

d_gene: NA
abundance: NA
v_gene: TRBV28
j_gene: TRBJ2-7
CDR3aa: CASSLTSTYEQYF
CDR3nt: TGTGCCAGCAGTTTGACAAGCACTTACGAGCAGTACTTC

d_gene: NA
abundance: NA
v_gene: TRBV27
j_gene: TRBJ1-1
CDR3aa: CASSFGRSTEAFF
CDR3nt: TGTGCCAGCAGTTTTGGAAGGAGCACTGAAGCTTTCTTT

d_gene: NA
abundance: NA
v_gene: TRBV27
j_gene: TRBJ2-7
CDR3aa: CASTPGASGQGEQYF
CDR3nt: TGTGCCAGCACCCCCGGGGCTAGCGGACAGGGCGAGCAGTACTTC

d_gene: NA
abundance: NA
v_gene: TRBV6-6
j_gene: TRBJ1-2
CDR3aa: CASTLYGAYGYTF
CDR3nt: TGTGCCAGCACCCTTTATGGGGCCTATGGCTACACCTTC

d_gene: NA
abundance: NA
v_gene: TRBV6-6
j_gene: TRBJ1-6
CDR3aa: CASSPPSYNSPLHF
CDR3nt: TGTGCCAGCAGCCCCCCGTCCTATAATTCACCCCTCCACTTT

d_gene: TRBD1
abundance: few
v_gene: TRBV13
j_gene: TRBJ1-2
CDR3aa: CASSSGTAGYTF
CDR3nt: TGTGCCAGCAGCTCAGGGACAGCCGGCTACACCTTC

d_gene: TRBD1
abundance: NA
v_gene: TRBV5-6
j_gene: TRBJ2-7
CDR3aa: CASSAGQGLSPVRYEQYF
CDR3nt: TGTGCCAGCAGCGCGGGACAGGGTCTTTCCCCGGTACGCTACGAGCAGTACTTC

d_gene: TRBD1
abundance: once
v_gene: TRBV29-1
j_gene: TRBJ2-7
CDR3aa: CSVKSTGTGSYEQYF
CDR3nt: TGCAGCGTTAAATCCACCGGGACAGGGTCCTACGAGCAGTACTTC

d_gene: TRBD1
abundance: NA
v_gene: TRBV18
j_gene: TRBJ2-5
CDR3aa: CASSPRQGQETQYF
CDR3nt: TGTGCCAGCTCACCTCGACAGGGCCAAGAGACCCAGTACTTC

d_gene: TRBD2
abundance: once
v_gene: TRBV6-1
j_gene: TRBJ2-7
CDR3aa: CASRHLSGIRYEQYF
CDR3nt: TGTGCCAGCAGACACCTTAGCGGGATCCGCTACGAGCAGTACTTC

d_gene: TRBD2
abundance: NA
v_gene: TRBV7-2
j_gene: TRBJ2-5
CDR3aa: CASSLTSVYQETQYF
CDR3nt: TGTGCCAGCAGCTTGACTAGCGTGTACCAAGAGACCCAGTACTTC

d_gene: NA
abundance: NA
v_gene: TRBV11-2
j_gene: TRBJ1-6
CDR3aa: CASSLGPFDSPLHF
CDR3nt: TGTGCCAGCAGCTTAGGGCCCTTTGATTCACCCCTCCACTTT

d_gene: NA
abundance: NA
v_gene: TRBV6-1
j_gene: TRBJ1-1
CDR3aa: CASSRASRADTEAFF
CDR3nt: TGTGCCAGCAGCCGGGCCTCCAGGGCTGACACTGAAGCTTTCTTT

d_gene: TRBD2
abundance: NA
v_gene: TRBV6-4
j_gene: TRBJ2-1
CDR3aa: CARRGEGEQFF
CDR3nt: TGTGCCAGACGAGGGGAGGGTGAGCAGTTCTTC

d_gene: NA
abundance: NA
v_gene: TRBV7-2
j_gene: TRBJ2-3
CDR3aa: CASSSVRVLAGGDTQYF
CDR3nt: TGTGCCAGCAGCTCCGTTAGGGTCCTAGCCGGGGGAGATACGCAGTATTTT

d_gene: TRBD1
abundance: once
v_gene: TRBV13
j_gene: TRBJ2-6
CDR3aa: CASSQYSGTGGSGANVLTF
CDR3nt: TGTGCCAGCAGCCAATACTCCGGGACAGGGGGCTCTGGGGCCAACGTCCTGACTTTC

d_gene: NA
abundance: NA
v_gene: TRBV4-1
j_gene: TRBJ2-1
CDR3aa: CASSRIPLVGQGGNEQFF
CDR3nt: TGCGCCAGCAGCCGGATCCCCCTCGTCGGGCAGGGAGGTAATGAGCAGTTCTTC

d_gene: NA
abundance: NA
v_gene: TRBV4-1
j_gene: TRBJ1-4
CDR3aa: CASSRGGEKLFF
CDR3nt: TGCGCCAGCAGCCGCGGTGGAGAAAAACTGTTTTTT

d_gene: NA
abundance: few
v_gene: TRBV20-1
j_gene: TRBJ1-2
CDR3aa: CSASFRLGYTF
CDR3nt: TGCAGTGCTAGTTTCAGGCTTGGCTACACCTTC

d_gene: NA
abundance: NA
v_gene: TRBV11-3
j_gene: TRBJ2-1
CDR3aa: CASSLEVADNEQFF
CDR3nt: TGTGCCAGCAGCTTAGAAGTAGCGGACAATGAGCAGTTCTTC

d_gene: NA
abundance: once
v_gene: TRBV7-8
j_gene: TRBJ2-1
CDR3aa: CASRRISGSSYNEQFF
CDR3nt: TGTGCCAGCAGACGGATTTCGGGTTCCTCCTACAATGAGCAGTTCTTC

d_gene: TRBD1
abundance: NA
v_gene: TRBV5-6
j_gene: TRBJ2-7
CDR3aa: CASSSGTGRYEQYF
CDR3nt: TGTGCCAGCAGTTCCGGGACAGGGAGGTACGAGCAGTACTTC

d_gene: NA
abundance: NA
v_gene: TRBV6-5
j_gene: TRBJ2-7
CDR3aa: CASSYSAVYEQYF
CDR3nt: TGTGCCAGCAGTTATTCAGCGGTCTACGAGCAGTACTTC

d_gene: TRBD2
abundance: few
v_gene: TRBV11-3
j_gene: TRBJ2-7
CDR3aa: CASSYKAGGSYEQYF
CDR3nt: TGTGCCAGCAGCTACAAAGCGGGAGGCTCCTACGAGCAGTACTTC

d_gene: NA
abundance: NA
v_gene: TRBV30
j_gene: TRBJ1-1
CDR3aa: CAWRGEVLETEAFF
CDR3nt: TGTGCCTGGAGGGGAGAGGTACTGGAAACTGAAGCTTTCTTT

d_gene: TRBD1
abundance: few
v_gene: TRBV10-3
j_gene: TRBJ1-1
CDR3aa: CAITPTGPNTEAFF
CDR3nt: TGTGCCATCACCCCGACAGGGCCGAACACTGAAGCTTTCTTT

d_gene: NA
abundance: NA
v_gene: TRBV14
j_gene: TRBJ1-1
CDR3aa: CASSRVDGNMNTEAFF
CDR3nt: TGTGCCAGCAGCCGAGTTGACGGGAATATGAACACTGAAGCTTTCTTT

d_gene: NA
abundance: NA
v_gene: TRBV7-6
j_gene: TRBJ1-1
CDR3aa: CASGGPQGEAFF
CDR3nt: TGTGCCAGCGGTGGGCCCCAGGGTGAAGCTTTCTTT

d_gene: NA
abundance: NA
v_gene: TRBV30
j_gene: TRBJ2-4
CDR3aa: CARDLETGKNIQYF
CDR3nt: TGTGCCCGTGACTTAGAGACAGGCAAAAACATTCAGTACTTC

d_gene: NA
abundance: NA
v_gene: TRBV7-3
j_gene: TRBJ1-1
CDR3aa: CASSLKTDTEAFF
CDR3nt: TGTGCCAGCAGCTTAAAGACAGACACTGAAGCTTTCTTT

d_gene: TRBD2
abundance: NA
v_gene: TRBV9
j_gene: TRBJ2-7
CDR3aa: CASSVGASGPYEQYF
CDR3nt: TGTGCCAGCAGCGTAGGGGCTAGCGGGCCCTACGAGCAGTACTTC

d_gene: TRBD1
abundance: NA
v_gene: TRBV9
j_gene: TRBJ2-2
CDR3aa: CASSAGGDDGELFF
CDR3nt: TGTGCCAGCAGCGCAGGGGGCGACGACGGGGAGCTGTTTTTT